This TCR beta chain comes out of a study of T cells of healthy individuals. Ten or more counts support this clonotype. Germline CDR1 reads DFQATT; CDR2 reads SNEGSKA (reference sequence). The V end lost 0 bases, the J end lost 0 bases, and 15 bases lay between the germline ends. The CDR3 totals 18 residues. From the 5' RACE reads, TCRdb called clonotypes with MiXCR, one entry per CDR3 protein. Of 65,000 to 90,000 distinct CDR3 sequences listed, approximately 5.4% were seen once; the top ten hold 7% to 9%. The chain employs TRBV20-1 and TRBJ2-6; no reliable D call. The clonotype originates from a female donor in good health. The CDR3: CSARDSRIPSSGANVLTF. The CDR3, as DNA: TGCAGTGCTAGAGATAGCCGTATACCCTCCTCTGGGGCCAACGTCCTGACTTTC.